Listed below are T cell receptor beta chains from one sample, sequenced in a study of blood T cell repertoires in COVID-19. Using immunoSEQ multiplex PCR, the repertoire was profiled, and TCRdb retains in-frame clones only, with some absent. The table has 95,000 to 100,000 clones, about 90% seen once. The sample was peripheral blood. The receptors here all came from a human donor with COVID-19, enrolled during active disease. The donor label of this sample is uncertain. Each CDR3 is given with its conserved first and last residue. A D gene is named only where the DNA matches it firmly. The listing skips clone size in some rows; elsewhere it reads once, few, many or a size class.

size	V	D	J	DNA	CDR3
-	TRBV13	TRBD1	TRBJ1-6	TGTGCCAGCAGCTGGGGGACAGGGGAACCTAATTCACCCCTCCACTTT	CASSWGTGEPNSPLHF
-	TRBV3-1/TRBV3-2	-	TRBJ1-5	TGTGCCAGCAGCCGGAGCGGGGGACATCAGCCCCAGCATTTT	CASSRSGGHQPQHF
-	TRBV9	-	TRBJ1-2	TGTGCCAGCAGCGAGGGGGGGCGTGGCTACACCTTC	CASSEGGRGYTF
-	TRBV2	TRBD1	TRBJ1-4	TGTGCCAGCAACCAGGGGGCAGGCACTAATGAAAAACTGTTTTTT	CASNQGAGTNEKLFF
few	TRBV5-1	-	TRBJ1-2	TGCGCCAGCAGCCTGGACAGTTTCTATGGCTACACCTTC	CASSLDSFYGYTF
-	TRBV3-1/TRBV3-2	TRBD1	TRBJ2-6	TGTGCCAGCAGCCAAGTGGGACAGGCCTTCTCTGGGGCCAACGTCCTGACTTTC	CASSQVGQAFSGANVLTF
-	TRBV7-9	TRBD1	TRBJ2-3	TGTGCCAGCAGTCTAGCAGGGGGCTCGGATACGCAGTATTTT	CASSLAGGSDTQYF
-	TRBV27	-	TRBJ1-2	TGTGCCAGCGGGCCGGGGGGGACCTATGGCTACACCTTC	CASGPGGTYGYTF
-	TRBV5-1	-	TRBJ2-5	TGCGCCAGCAGCCCTGCCGGGGGGCTACAAGAGACCCAGTACTTC	CASSPAGGLQETQYF
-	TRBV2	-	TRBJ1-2	TGTGCCAGCAGTGAATTAAGACAGCTCTATGGCTACACCTTC	CASSELRQLYGYTF
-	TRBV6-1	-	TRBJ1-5	TGTGCCAGCAGTGAACGAGTACCAGGGCATCAGCCCCAGCATTTT	CASSERVPGHQPQHF
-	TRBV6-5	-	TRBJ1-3	TGTGCCAGCAGTTCATTCCCGAGCTCTGGAAACACCATATATTTT	CASSSFPSSGNTIYF
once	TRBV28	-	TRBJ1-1	TGTGCCAGCAGATTCGACATGAACACTGAAGCTTTCTTT	CASRFDMNTEAFF
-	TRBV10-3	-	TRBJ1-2	TGTGCCATCGGGGGCAGGGATGGCTACACCTTC	CAIGGRDGYTF
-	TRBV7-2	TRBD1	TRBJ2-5	TGTGCCAGCAGCTTAGACCCGGGACAGGGGACAGAGACCCAGTACTTC	CASSLDPGQGTETQYF
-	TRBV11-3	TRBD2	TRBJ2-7	TGTGCCAGCAGTCCAGCGGGAGGGCCCTACGAGCAGTACTTC	CASSPAGGPYEQYF
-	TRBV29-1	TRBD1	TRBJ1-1	TGCAGCGCTGGACAGGTTACAATGAACACTGAAGCTTTCTTT	CSAGQVTMNTEAFF
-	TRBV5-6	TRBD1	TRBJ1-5	TGTGCCAGCAGCTTGCTCACAGGGGTCAATCAGCCCCAGCATTTT	CASSLLTGVNQPQHF
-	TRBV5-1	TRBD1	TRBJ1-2	TGCGCCAGCAGCTTTAACCCCGGGACAGGGTCGTATGGCTACACCTTC	CASSFNPGTGSYGYTF
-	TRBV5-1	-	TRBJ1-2	TGCGCCAGCAGAGAAGGACAGTATGGCTACACCTTC	CASREGQYGYTF
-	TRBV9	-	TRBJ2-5	TGTGCCAGCAGCGTATCCGCAGGGCCGCAAGAGACCCAGTACTTC	CASSVSAGPQETQYF
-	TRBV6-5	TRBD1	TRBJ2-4	TGTGCCAGCAGTTTTTGGACAGGAGAGGGCAAAAACATTCAGTACTTC	CASSFWTGEGKNIQYF
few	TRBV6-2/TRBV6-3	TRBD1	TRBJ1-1	TGTGCCAGCAGTTACTCGGTATTTCGAAGGACAGGAACGGTCACTGAAGCTTTCTTT	CASSYSVFRRTGTVTEAFF
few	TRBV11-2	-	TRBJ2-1	TGTGCCAGCAGCTTAGGCAGCGGGTGGAACAATGAGCAGTTCTTC	CASSLGSGWNNEQFF
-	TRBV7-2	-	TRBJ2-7	TGTGCCAGCAGCTTGGAGGGACCGCCTGGCTCCTACGAGCAGTACTTC	CASSLEGPPGSYEQYF
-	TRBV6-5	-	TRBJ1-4	TGTGCCAGCAAAGGGGTAGATGAAAAACTGTTTTTT	CASKGVDEKLFF
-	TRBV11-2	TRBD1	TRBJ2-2	TGTGCCAGCAGCTTGGGACAGATGAACACCGGGGAGCTGTTTTTT	CASSLGQMNTGELFF
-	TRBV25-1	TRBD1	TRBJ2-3	TGTGCCAGCAGTGAAGGGGACAGAACTAGCACAGATACGCAGTATTTT	CASSEGDRTSTDTQYF
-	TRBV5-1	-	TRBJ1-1	TGCGCCAGCGGATTTGCGGGGCACACTGAAGCTTTCTTT	CASGFAGHTEAFF
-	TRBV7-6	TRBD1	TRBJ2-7	TGTGCCAGCAGTAGACTGCCGGGACAGGGATCCTACGAGCAGTACTTC	CASSRLPGQGSYEQYF
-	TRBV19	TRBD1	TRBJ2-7	TGTGCCAGTAGTGGACAGGGGGGGAGGGGAAACTACGAGCAGTACTTC	CASSGQGGRGNYEQYF
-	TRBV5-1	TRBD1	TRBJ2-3	TGCGCCAGCAGCGGGGGACAGCCTTACACAGATACGCAGTATTTT	CASSGGQPYTDTQYF
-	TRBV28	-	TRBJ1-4	TGTGCCAGCAGTTTAGTGGGGAGAAAACTGTTTTTT	CASSLVGRKLFF
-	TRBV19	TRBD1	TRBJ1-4	TGTGCCAGTAGTGCCGGGACAGGGGGCGACGGGGAAAAACTGTTTTTT	CASSAGTGGDGEKLFF
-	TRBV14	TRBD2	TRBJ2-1	TGTGCCAGCAGCCAAGGCGGGAGCTATGAGCAGTTCTTC	CASSQGGSYEQFF
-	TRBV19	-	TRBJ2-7	TGTGCCAGTAGCGCTGACACATACTACGAGCAGTACTTC	CASSADTYYEQYF
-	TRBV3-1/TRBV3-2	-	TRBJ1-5	TGTGCCAGCAGCCAAGTGGGGGGAGGGCAGCCCCAGCATTTT	CASSQVGGGQPQHF
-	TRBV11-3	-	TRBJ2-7	TGTGCCAGCAGCCTAATGGGACTCCTATCCTACGAGCAGTACTTC	CASSLMGLLSYEQYF
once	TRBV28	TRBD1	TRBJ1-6	TGTGCCAGCAGTTTACCGGGACAGGTCGATTCACCCCTCCACTTT	CASSLPGQVDSPLHF
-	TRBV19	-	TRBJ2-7	TGTGCCAGTAGTGCCCCGCCGGGGGAGCAGTACTTC	CASSAPPGEQYF